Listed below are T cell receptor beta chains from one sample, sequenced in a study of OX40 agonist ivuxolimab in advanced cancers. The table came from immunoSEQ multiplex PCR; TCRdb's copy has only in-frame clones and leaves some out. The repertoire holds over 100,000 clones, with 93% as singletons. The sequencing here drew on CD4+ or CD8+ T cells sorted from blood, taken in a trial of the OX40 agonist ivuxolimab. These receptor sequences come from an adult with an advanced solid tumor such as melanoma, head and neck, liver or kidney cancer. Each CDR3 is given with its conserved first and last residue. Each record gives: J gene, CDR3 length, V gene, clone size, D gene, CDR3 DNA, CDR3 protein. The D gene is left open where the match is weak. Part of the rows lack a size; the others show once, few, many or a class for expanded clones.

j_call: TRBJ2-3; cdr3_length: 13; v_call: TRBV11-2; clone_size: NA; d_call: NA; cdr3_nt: TGTGCCAGCAGGCCTTCTAGCACAGATACGCAGTATTTT; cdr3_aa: CASRPSSTDTQYF
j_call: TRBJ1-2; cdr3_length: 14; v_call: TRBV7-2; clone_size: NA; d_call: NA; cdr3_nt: TGTGCCAGCAGCCGAGGGGCCGATAACTATGGCTACACCTTC; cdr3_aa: CASSRGADNYGYTF
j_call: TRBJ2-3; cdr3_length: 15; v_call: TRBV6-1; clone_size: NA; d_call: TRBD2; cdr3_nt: TGTGCCAGCAGGGGACTAGCGGGAGTCGATGATACGCAGTATTTT; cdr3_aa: CASRGLAGVDDTQYF
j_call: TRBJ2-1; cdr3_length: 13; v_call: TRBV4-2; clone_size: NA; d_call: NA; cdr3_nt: TGTGCCAGCAGCCACCCTACCTACAATGAGCAGTTCTTC; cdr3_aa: CASSHPTYNEQFF
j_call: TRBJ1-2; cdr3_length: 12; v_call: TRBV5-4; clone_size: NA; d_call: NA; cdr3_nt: TGTGCCAGCAGCCGGGAGCAGATTGGCTACACCTTC; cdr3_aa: CASSREQIGYTF
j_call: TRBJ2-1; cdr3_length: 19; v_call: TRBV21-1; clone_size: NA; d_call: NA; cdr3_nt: TGTGCCAGCAGCAAACGCGTGGGAATAGCGGGGGCCTTTGACAATGAGCAGTTCTTC; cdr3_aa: CASSKRVGIAGAFDNEQFF
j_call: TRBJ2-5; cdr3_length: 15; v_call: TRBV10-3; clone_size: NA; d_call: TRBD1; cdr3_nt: TGTGCCATCAGTCAACAACAGGGGGCGGGGGTGACCCAGTACTTC; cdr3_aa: CAISQQQGAGVTQYF
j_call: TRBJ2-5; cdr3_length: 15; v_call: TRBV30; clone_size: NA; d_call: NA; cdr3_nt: TGTGCCTGGAGTGTAGCTGTCCCGCGGCAAGAGACCCAGTACTTC; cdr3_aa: CAWSVAVPRQETQYF
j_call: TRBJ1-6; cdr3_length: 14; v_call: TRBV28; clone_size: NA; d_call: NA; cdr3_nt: TGTGCCAGCAGACCGGACCGAGATAATTCACCCCTCCACTTT; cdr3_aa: CASRPDRDNSPLHF
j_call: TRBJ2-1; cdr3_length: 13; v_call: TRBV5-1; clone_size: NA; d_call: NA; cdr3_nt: TGCGCCAGCAGCTTGGCCCGAAGATCAGCGCAGTTCTTC; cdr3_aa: CASSLARRSAQFF
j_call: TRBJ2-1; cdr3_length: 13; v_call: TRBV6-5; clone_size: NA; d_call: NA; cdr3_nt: TGTGCCAGCAGGCAACAACAGGACAATGAGCAGTTCTTC; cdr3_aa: CASRQQQDNEQFF
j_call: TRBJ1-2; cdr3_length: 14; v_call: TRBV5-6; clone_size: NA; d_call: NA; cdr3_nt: TGTGCCAGCAGCAGGGGGGTAGACCTCTATGGCTACACCTTC; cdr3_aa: CASSRGVDLYGYTF
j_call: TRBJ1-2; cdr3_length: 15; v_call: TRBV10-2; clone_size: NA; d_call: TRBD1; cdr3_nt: TGCGCCAGCAACCCAGTGGACAGGGGAGACTATGGCTACACCTTC; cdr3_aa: CASNPVDRGDYGYTF
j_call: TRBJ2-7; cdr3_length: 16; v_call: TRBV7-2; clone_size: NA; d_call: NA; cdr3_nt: TGTGCCAGCAGCGTAAGGGCGACGGTAGTTGGTAACGAGCAGTACTTC; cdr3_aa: CASSVRATVVGNEQYF
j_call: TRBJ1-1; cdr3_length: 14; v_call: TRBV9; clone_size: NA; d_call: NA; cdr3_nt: TGTGCCAGCAGCAAGACCTTAGGGGACACTGAAGCTTTCTTT; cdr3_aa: CASSKTLGDTEAFF
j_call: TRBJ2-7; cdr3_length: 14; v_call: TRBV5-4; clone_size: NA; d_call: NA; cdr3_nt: TGTGCCAGCAGCTTGTGGACAGATCTTGGGGAGCAGTACTTC; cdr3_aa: CASSLWTDLGEQYF
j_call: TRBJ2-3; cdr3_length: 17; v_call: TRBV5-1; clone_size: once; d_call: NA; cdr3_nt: TGCGCCAGCAGCACCGGAGATAGCAGGACTAGCACAGATACGCAGTATTTT; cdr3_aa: CASSTGDSRTSTDTQYF
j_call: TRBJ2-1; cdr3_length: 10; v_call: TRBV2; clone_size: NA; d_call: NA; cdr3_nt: TGTGCCAGCGCCTGGGATGAGCAGTTCTTC; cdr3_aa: CASAWDEQFF
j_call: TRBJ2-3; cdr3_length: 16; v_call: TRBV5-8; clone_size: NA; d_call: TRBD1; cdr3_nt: TGTGCCAGCAGCTTACGGCCAGGGGGCGAGACAGATACGCAGTATTTT; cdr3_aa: CASSLRPGGETDTQYF
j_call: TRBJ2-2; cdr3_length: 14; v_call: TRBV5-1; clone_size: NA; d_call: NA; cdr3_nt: TGCGCCAGCAGCTTGGATACGGCCACCGGGGAGCTGTTTTTT; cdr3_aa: CASSLDTATGELFF
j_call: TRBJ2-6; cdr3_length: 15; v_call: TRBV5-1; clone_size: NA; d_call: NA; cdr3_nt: TGCGCCAGCAGCTTGACGTCCTCTGGGGCCAACGTCCTGACTTTC; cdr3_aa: CASSLTSSGANVLTF
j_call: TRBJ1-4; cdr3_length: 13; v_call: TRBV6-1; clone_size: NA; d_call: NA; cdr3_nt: TGTGCCGGCTCAGGAGGGTGGAGTGAAAAACTGTTTTTT; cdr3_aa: CAGSGGWSEKLFF
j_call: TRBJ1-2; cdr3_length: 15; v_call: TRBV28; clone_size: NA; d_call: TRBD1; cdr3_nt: TGTGCCAGCAGTCCGACAGGGGGCTTACCTTATGGCTACACCTTC; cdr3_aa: CASSPTGGLPYGYTF
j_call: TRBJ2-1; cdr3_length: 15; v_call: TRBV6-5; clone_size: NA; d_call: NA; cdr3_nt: TGTGCCAGCAGTCGGCTGACTAGAGCCAGCAATGAGCAGTTCTTC; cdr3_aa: CASSRLTRASNEQFF
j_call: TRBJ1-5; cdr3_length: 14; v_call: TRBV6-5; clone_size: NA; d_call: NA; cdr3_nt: TGTGCCAGCAGGCCTAAGGGGGGGAGACAGCCCCAGCATTTT; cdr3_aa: CASRPKGGRQPQHF
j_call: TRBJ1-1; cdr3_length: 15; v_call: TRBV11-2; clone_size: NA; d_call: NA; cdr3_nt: TGTGCCAGCAGCTTAGAAAGCCTCATGAACACTGAAGCTTTCTTT; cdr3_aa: CASSLESLMNTEAFF
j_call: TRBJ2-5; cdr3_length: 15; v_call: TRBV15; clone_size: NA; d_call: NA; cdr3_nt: TGTGCCACCAGCAGAGAACGGGCCCGGTTTGTGACCCAGTACTTC; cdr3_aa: CATSRERARFVTQYF
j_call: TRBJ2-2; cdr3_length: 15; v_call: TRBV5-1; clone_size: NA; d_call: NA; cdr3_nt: TGCGCCAGCAGCCGACAGGCCGCGAACACCGGGGAGCTGTTTTTT; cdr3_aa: CASSRQAANTGELFF
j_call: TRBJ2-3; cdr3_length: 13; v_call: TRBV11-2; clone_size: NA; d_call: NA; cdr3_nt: TGTGCCAGCAGCTTCATCGGTGCAGATACGCAGTATTTT; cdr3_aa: CASSFIGADTQYF
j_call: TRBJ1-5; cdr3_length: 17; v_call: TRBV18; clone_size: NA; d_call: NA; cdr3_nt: TGTGCCAGCTCATCGTTATGGACACCTACGAGCAATCAGCCCCAGCATTTT; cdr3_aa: CASSSLWTPTSNQPQHF
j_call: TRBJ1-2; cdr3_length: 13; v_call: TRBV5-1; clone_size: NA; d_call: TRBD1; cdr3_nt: TGCGCCAGCAGCTTGGGACAGGGTGCGGGCTACACCTTC; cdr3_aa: CASSLGQGAGYTF
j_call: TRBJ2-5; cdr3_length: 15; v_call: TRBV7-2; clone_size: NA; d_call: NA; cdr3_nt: TGTGCCAGCAGCTTAGACCGGGGCGAACAAGAGACCCAGTACTTC; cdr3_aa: CASSLDRGEQETQYF
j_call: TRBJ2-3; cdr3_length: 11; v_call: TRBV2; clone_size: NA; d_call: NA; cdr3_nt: TGTGCCAGCTCGGTGGCAGATACGCAGTATTTT; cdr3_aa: CASSVADTQYF